Shown below are 20 T cell receptor beta chains from a single sample sequenced in a study of cytomegalovirus exposure and HLA in healthy donors. PCR primers comprised 60 Vbeta and 13 Jbeta primers. The repertoire was sequenced with immunoSEQ multiplex PCR; TCRdb's copy has only in-frame clones and lacks some. The sample holds some 130,000 clones, about three quarters seen once. The sample was PBMCs. Source of these receptors: a human donor in good health.

The V call is TRBV2, the J call TRBJ1-4; no definite D call. Germline CDR1 and CDR2: SNHLY and FYNNEI. Trimming stripped 6 bases from V and 8 bases from J, with 7 bases between. The CDR3 loop spans 11 amino acids. The CDR3: CASSPQEKLFF. In DNA form, the CDR3 reads TGTGCCAGCAGCCCACAGGAAAAACTGTTTTTT.

This clone appeared a few times. The V call is TRBV6-5, the J call TRBJ1-1, with 7 nucleotides matching TRBD1. This CDR3 is 12 amino acids long. V was clipped by 6 bases and J by 7 bases; unmatched bases: 5. Germline V gene sequence: CDR1 MNHEY, CDR2 SVGAGI. The DNA for the CDR3 is TGTGCCAGCAGAGGGACAGTATATGAAGCTTTCTTT. It translates to CASRGTVYEAFF.

J is TRBJ2-1 and V is TRBV4-2; TRBD2 matches at 7 bases. The J segment lost 2 bases and the V segment lost 3 bases, leaving 7 bases of the junction unmatched. The length of the CDR3 is 16 residues. Germline V gene sequence: CDR1 LGHNA, CDR2 YNFKEQ. CDR3 sequence reads: CASSHQYSGAYNEQFF. In DNA form, the CDR3 reads TGTGCCAGCAGCCACCAGTACAGCGGGGCCTACAATGAGCAGTTCTTC.

V gene TRBV7-8 combines with J gene TRBJ1-1; the D gene is possibly TRBD1 (5 bases). Germline V lookup: CDR1 SGHVS, CDR2 FQNEAQ. This CDR3 comprises 14 residues. V was clipped by 1 base and J by 1 base, with 7 bases between them. CDR3 bases: TGTGCCAGCAGCTTAGGGGGGGGGAACACTGAAGCTTTCTTT. Translating gives CASSLGGGNTEAFF.

CDR3 nucleotide sequence: TGTGCCACCACAAGGGGACTAGCGGGGGGAATCTCCTACAATGAGCAGTTCTTC. It yields the protein CATTRGLAGGISYNEQFF. This chain uses TRBV19 with TRBJ2-1; 15 nucleotides line up with TRBD2. The CDR3 is 18 residues long. The J segment lost 0 bases and the V segment lost 10 bases, leaving 10 bases of the junction unmatched. Looked up from germline, CDR1 is LNHDA and CDR2 is SQIVND (reference sequence).

V is TRBV5-1 and J is TRBJ2-5; D is perhaps TRBD2 (5 bases). Trimming took 2 bases from V and 4 from J, leaving 12 bases between them. Per the germline V gene, CDR1 is SGHRS and CDR2 is YFSETQ. The CDR3 is 14 amino acids. The CDR3 DNA sequence: TGCGCCAGCAGCTTCGGGATTTCGGTAGAGACCCAGTACTTC. It codes for CASSFGISVETQYF.

This clone was seen once. The rearrangement uses TRBV27 and TRBJ1-2; 7 nucleotides align to TRBD1. CDR3 size: 16 residues. CDR1 and CDR2 from the germline V gene are MNHEY and SMNVEV (reference sequence). Trimming at V came to 10 bases and at J to 4 bases, leaving 18 bases not matched to a gene. CDR3 protein: CATTSSGGPYSYGYTF. The CDR3 nucleotides are TGTGCCACCACATCTTCAGGGGGGCCTTATAGCTATGGCTACACCTTC.

The rearrangement joins TRBV6-4 to TRBJ2-3; 7 bases align to TRBD1. V trimming: 0 bases; J trimming: 4 bases; junction bases outside the gene matches: 7. Germline values: CDR1 MRHNA, CDR2 SNTAGT. The CDR3 sequence is 16 residues long. The CDR3 bases are TGTGCCAGCAGTGACTCGAGGGGGCCCGGGGCAGATACGCAGTATTTT. This gives the protein CASSDSRGPGADTQYF.

This clone occurred a few times. V gene TRBV15 combines with J gene TRBJ1-5; D uncertain. Per germline, CDR1 LNHNV and CDR2 YYDKDF (reference sequence). V was cut by 0 bases and J by 9 bases, with 9 bases left in between. The CDR3 totals 13 residues. The CDR3 nucleotides are TGTGCCACCAGCAGAGATAAGACACGGCCCCAGCATTTT. This translates into CATSRDKTRPQHF.

This chain joins TRBV27 and TRBJ2-5, with 10 bases that match TRBD1. The DNA end is a closer match to TRBJ2-7, so the J assignment may be wrong. This CDR3 has 15 amino acids. Germline CDR1 reads MNHEY; CDR2 reads SMNVEV (reference sequence). This chain's CDR3 is CASSLYTGTGDEQYF. The CDR3 DNA follows: TGTGCCAGCAGTCTTTACACCGGGACAGGGGACGAGCAGTACTTC.

The J gene is TRBJ1-4, the V gene TRBV28; 10 bases align to TRBD1. This CDR3 comprises 14 residues. Germline assignment: CDR1 MDHEN and CDR2 SYDVKM. J was trimmed by 7 bases and V by 4 bases; bases with no gene match: 3. The CDR3 reads CASSYGDRGEKLFF. In DNA, the CDR3 is TGTGCCAGCAGTTACGGGGACAGGGGTGAAAAACTGTTTTTT.

The rearrangement joins TRBV19 to TRBJ1-3; 7 positions match TRBD1. V gave up 1 base and J gave up 0 bases; unmatched junction bases: 3. Germline CDR1 reads LNHDA; CDR2 reads SQIVND (reference sequence). This CDR3 contains 16 residues. This chain's CDR3 is CASSIVGTASGNTIYF. The CDR3 DNA is TGTGCCAGTAGTATAGTAGGGACAGCCTCTGGAAACACCATATATTTT.

The V gene is TRBV7-8, the J gene TRBJ1-5; D is uncertain. In germline, CDR1 is SGHVS, CDR2 FQNEAQ. This CDR3 spans 16 amino acids. Deletions cut 1 base from V and 7 bases from J, with 17 bases between. CDR3 nucleotide sequence: TGTGCCAGCAGCTTAGAATCATCCGGGTATGGACAGCCCCAGCATTTT. This translates into CASSLESSGYGQPQHF.

J is TRBJ2-5 and V is TRBV5-1; D is undetermined. The CDR3 sequence is 12 residues long. The germline V gene encodes CDR1 SGHRS and CDR2 YFSETQ. Trimming stripped 2 bases from V and 2 bases from J, with 4 bases between. The CDR3 is CASSFQQETQYF. The CDR3 coding sequence is TGCGCCAGCAGCTTTCAGCAAGAGACCCAGTACTTC.

The chain uses TRBV5-1 and TRBJ1-6, with D unclear. CDR1 and CDR2 from the germline V gene are SGHRS and YFSETQ. There are 15 residues in the CDR3. Trimming took off 4 bases at V and 9 bases at J, with 17 bases between the two ends. CDR3 residues: CASSRFGSPGSPLHF. CDR3 in DNA: TGCGCCAGCAGCCGTTTCGGTTCCCCGGGTTCACCCCTCCACTTT.

This chain joins TRBV21-1 and TRBJ1-2. TRBV21-1 is a known pseudogene. This CDR3 spans 20 amino acids. CDR3 DNA: TGTGCCAGCAGCGTAAAGGAGCGAGGCCTCACTTGCTCCTTAAACTATGGCTACACCTTC. Translating gives CASSVKERGLTCSLNYGYTF.

This clone appeared once. The J gene is TRBJ1-5, the V gene TRBV18; 7 bases agree with TRBD1. Germline CDR1 KGHSH, CDR2 LQKENI. J lost 5 bases, V lost 3 bases, and 7 bases had no gene match. The CDR3 is 15 amino acids. The CDR3 is CASSPWTGGDQPQHF. CDR3 DNA sequence: TGTGCCAGCTCACCCTGGACAGGAGGAGATCAGCCCCAGCATTTT. The complete variable domain, with remaining parts taken from reference TRBV18 and TRBJ1-5, reads NAGVMQNPRHLVRRRGQEARLRCSPMKGHSHVYWYRQLPEEGLKFMVYLQKENIIDESGMPKERFSAEFPKEGPSILRIQQVVRGDSAAYFCASSPWTGGDQPQHFGDGTRLSIL.

The count of this clone is one. The chain combines TRBV29-1 with TRBJ2-7; D is unresolved. The CDR3 has 12 amino acids. Per germline, CDR1 SQVTM and CDR2 ANQGSEA. Trimming left V 4 bases short and J 2 bases short, with 9 bases between. DNA for the CDR3: TGCAGCGTTGCGAGCACCACCTACGAGCAGTACTTC. As protein: CSVASTTYEQYF.

This chain joins TRBV11-2 and TRBJ1-2; TRBD1 is a possible D gene (5 bases). Germline CDR1 and CDR2: SGHAT and FQNNGV. V was clipped by 7 bases and J by 4 bases, with 13 bases between them. There are 13 residues in the CDR3. The CDR3 DNA sequence: TGTGCCAGCAAGGTGGGCGGGGGCTATGGCTACACCTTC. Translating gives CASKVGGGYGYTF.

This clone occurred once. This chain joins TRBV21-1 and TRBJ2-2; the table assigns TRBD2, which was not confirmed against the DNA. TRBV21-1 is recorded as a pseudogene. CDR3 length: 16 amino acids. The CDR3 loop reads CASTISRDSNTGELFF. The CDR3 DNA follows: TGTGCCAGCACCATATCCCGGGACTCTAACACCGGGGAGCTGTTTTTT.